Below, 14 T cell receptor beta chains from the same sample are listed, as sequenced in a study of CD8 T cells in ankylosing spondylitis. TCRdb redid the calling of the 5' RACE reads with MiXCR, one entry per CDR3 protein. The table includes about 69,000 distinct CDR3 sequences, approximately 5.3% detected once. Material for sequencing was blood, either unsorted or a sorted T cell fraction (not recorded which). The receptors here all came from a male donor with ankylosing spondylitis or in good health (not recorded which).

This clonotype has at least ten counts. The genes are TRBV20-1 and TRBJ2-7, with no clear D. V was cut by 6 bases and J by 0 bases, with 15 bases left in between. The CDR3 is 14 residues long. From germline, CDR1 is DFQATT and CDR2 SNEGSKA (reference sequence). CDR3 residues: CSASISATSYEQYF. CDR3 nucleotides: TGCAGTGCGAGTATTTCGGCTACCTCCTACGAGCAGTACTTC.

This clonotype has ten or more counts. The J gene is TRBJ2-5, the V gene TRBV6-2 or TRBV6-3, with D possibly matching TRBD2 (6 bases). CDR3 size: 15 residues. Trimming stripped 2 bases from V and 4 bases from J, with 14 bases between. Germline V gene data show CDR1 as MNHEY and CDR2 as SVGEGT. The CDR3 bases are TGTGCCAGCAGTTACCTCGGGGGTACCGGAGAGACCCAGTACTTC. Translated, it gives CASSYLGGTGETQYF.

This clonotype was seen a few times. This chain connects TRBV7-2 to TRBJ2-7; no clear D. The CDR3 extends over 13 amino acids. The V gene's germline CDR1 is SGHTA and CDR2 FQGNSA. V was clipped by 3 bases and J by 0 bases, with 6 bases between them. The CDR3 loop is CASSFLGSYEQYF. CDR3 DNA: TGTGCCAGCAGCTTTCTAGGCTCCTACGAGCAGTACTTC.

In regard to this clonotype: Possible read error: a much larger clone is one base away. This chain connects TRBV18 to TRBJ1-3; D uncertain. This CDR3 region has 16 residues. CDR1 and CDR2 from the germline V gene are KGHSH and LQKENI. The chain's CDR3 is CASSPFEGSSGNTVYF. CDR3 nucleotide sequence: TGTGCCAGCTCACCATTTGAGGGAAGCTCTGGAAACACCGTATATTTT.

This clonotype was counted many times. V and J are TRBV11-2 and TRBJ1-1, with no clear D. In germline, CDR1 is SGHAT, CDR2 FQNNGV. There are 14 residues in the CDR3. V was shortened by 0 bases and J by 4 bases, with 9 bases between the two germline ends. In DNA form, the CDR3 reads TGTGCCAGCAGCTTAGAATCAGTGACCACTGAAGCTTTCTTT. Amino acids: CASSLESVTTEAFF.

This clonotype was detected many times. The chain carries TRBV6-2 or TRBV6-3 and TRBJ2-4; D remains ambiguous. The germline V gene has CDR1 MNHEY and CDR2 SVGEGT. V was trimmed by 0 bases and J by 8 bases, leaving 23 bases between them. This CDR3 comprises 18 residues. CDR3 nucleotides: TGTGCCAGCAGTTACTCCCTCACGGCGCCAGCCAGTCGGGACATTCAGTACTTC. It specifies CASSYSLTAPASRDIQYF.

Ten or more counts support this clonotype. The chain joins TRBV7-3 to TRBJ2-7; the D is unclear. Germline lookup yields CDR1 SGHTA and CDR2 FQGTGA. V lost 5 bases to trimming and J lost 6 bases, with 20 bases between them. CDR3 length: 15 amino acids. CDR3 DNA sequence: TGTGCCAGCAGCCCCCTAATAAACTCCCGCGGCGAGCAGTACTTC. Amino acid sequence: CASSPLINSRGEQYF.

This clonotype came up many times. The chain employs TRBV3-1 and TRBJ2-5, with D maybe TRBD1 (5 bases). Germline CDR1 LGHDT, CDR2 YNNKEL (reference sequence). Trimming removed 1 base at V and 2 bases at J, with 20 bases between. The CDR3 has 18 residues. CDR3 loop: CASSQVEYPRVLQETQYF. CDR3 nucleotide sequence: TGTGCCAGCAGCCAAGTGGAATACCCCAGGGTCCTACAAGAGACCCAGTACTTC.

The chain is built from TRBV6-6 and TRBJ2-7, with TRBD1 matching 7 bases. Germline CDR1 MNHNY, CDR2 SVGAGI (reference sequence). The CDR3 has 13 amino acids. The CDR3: CATKPGTDYEQYF. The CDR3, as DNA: TGTGCGACGAAGCCCGGGACAGACTACGAGCAGTACTTC.

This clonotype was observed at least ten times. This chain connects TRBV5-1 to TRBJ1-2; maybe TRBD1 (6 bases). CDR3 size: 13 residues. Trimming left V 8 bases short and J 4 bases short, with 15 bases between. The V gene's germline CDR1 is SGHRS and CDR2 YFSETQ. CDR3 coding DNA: TGCGCCAGTACTCGGGGACAAGTCTATGGCTACACCTTC. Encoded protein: CASTRGQVYGYTF.

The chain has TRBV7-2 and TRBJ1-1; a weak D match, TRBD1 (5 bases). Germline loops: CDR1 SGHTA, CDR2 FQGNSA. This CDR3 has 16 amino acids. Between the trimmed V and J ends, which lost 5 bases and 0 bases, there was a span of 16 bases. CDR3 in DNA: TGTGCCAGCAGCCCCCACGGGGCGGACATGAACACTGAAGCTTTCTTT. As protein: CASSPHGADMNTEAFF. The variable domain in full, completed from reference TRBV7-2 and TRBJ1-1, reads GAGVSQSPSNKVTEKGKDVELRCDPISGHTALYWYRQSLGQGLEFLIYFQGNSAPDKSGLPSDRFSAERTGGSVSTLTIQRTQQEDSAVYLCASSPHGADMNTEAFFGQGTRLTVV.

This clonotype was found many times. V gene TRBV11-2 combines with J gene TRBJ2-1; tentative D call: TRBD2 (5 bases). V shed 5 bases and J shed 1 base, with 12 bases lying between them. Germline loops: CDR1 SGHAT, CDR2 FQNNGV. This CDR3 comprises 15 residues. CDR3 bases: TGTGCCAGCAGCCTACAATCGGGGTCCTACAATGAGCAGTTCTTC. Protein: CASSLQSGSYNEQFF.

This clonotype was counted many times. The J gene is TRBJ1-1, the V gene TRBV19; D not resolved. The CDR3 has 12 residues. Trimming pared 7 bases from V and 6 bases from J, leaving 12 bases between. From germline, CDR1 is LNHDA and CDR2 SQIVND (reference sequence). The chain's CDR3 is CASTPNWPEAFF. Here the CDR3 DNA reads TGTGCCAGTACCCCAAATTGGCCTGAAGCTTTCTTT.

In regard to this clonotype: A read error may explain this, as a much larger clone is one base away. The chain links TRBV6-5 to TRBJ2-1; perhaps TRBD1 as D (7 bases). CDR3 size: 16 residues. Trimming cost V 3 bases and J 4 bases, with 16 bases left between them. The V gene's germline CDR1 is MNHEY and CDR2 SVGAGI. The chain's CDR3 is CASSYATGEVYNEQFF. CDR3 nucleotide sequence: TGTGCCAGCAGTTATGCCACAGGGGAGGTATACAATGAGCAGTTCTTC.